This T cell receptor (beta chain) was identified during a study of patients and donors after allogeneic stem cell transplantation. This clonotype was picked up a small number of times. J was trimmed by 6 bases and V by 2 bases; bases with no gene match: 3. Germline V gene data show CDR1 as SGHTA and CDR2 as FQGTGA. This CDR3 has 15 residues. In TCRdb, the RT-PCR reads were re-called with MiXCR into one record per CDR3 protein. The sample lists 400,000 to 450,000 distinct CDR3 sequences, 15% to 20% occurring once. The TCR originated in a human donor who was either an allogeneic HSCT recipient or a stem cell or donor lymphocyte infusion donor (not recorded which). It is not recorded whose cells these are; they may come from a transplant donor. V and J are TRBV7-3 and TRBJ2-3; 12 bases agree with TRBD2. Sequenced material: blood, either unsorted or a sorted T cell fraction (not recorded which). CDR3 loop: CASSLGLAGGDTQYF. The DNA for the CDR3 is TGTGCCAGCAGCTTAGGGCTAGCGGGGGGGGATACGCAGTATTTT.